This entry describes one TCR beta chain. The antigen is not known. This entry belongs to a study of cytomegalovirus exposure and HLA in healthy donors. The germline V gene encodes CDR1 SEHNR and CDR2 FQNEAQ (reference sequence). The CDR3 has 14 amino acids. V was cut by 6 bases and J by 3 bases, with 14 bases left in between. Donors counted as nominally healthy when sampled, yet unrecorded immune exposures were likely. Study outcomes and limitations: Accurate predictions that matched the HLA-A and HLA-B alleles of most subjects were reportedly made from TCR beta sequences. Published work reported that the classifier diagnosed cytomegalovirus status with high specificity and sensitivity. Through in vitro validation, three CMV-associated chains were shown to be specific for CMV antigens.

Both 60 Vbeta primers and 13 Jbeta primers went into the PCR. This table comes from immunoSEQ multiplex PCR, and its TCRdb copy is limited to in-frame clones, with some not included. Of approximately 130,000 clones listed, 70% to 85% are singletons. Material: PBMCs. The TCR comes from a boy between 5 and 17 years old in good health and CMV-seronegative. The rearrangement links TRBV7-9 to TRBJ1-2; no reliable D call. The DNA for the CDR3 is TGTGCCAGCAGACCTCCGGGAAGTGACTATGGCTACACCTTC. Translated, it gives CASRPPGSDYGYTF.